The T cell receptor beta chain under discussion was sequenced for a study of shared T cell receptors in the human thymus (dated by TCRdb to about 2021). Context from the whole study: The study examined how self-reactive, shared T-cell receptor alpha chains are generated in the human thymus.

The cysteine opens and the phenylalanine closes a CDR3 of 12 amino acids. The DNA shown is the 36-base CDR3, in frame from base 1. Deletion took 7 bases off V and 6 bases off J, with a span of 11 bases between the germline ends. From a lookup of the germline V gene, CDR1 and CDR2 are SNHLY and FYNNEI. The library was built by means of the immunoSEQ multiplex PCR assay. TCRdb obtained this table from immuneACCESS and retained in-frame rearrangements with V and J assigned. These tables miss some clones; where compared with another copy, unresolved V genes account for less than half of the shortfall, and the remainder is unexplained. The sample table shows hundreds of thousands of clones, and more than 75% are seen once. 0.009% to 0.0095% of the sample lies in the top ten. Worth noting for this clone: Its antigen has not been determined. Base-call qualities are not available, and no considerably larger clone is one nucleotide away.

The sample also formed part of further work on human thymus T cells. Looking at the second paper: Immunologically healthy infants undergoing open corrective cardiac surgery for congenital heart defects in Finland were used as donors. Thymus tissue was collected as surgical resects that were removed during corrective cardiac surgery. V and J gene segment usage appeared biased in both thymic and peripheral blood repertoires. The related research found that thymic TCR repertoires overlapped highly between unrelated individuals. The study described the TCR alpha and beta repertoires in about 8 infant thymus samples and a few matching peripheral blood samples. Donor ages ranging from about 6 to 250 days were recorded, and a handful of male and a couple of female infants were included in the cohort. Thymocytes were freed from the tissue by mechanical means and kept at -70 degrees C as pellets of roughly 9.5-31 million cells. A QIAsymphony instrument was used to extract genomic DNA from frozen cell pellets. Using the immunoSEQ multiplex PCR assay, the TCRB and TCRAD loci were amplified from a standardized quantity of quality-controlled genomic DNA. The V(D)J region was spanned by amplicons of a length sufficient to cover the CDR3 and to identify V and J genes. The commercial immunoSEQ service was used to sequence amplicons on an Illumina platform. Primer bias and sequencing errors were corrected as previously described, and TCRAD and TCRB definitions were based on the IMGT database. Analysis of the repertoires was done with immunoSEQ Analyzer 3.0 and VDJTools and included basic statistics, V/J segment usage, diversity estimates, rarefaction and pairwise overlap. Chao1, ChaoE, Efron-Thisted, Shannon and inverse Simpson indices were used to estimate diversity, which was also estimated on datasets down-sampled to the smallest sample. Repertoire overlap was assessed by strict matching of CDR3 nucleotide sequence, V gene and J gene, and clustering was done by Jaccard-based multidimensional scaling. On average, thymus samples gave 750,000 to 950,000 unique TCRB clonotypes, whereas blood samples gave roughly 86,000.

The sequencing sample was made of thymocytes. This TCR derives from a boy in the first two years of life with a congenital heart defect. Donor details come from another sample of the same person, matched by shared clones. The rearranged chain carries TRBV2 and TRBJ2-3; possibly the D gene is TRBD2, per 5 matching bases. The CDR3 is CASMVQRDTQYF. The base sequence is TGTGCCAGCATGGTCCAGCGGGATACGCAGTATTTT.